A single sample gave rise to the 29 T cell receptor beta chains below, sequenced in a study of blood T cells in healthy people across ages. Next came a second PCR, run for about 7 to 12 cycles, which used a sample-barcoded 5' primer along with a J-beta primer mix. MiXCR was run by TCRdb on the 5' RACE reads, yielding one entry per CDR3 protein. The sample has roughly 500,000 distinct CDR3 sequences, roughly 28% seen once. The sequenced sample was blood. These receptors were obtained from a woman aged 65 to 85 in good health.

This chain links TRBV5-1 with TRBJ2-5, with TRBD2 matching over 9 bases. In germline, CDR1 is SGHRS, CDR2 YFSETQ. This CDR3 region has 16 residues. With V trimmed by 4 bases and J by 5 bases, 12 bases remained unmatched. CDR3 coding DNA: TGCGCCAGCAGCAGGGGACTAGCTGGGAATTGGGAGACCCAGTACTTC. Residues: CASSRGLAGNWETQYF.

To note about this clonotype: This may arise from a read error, as a much more abundant clone is one base away. This chain joins TRBV11-2 and TRBJ2-1, with D unclear. The length of the CDR3 is 11 residues. Looked up from germline, CDR1 is SGHAT and CDR2 is FQNNGV. The CDR3 is CASSFSTEQSF. The CDR3 coding sequence is TGTGCCAGCAGCTTCTCTACGGAGCAGTCCTTC. The full variable domain, rest sourced from reference TRBV11-2 and TRBJ2-1, is EAGVAQSPRYKIIEKRQSVAFWCNPISGHATLYWYQQILGQGPKLLIQFQNNGVVDDSQLPKDRFSAERLKGVDSTLKIQPAKLEDSAVYLCASSFSTEQSFGPGTRLTVL.

The table lists this clonotype with a few counts. The rearrangement uses TRBV20-1 and TRBJ2-5, with 9 bases lining up with TRBD2. The DNA end is more similar to TRBJ2-7, so the J call may be wrong. The germline V gene encodes CDR1 DFQATT and CDR2 SNEGSKA (reference sequence). The CDR3 has 14 amino acids. CDR3 loop: CSARRTSVYYEQYF. CDR3 bases: TGCAGTGCTAGAAGGACTAGCGTATACTACGAGCAGTACTTC.

J is TRBJ2-5 and V is TRBV6-5; perhaps TRBD1 as D (5 bases). The germline V gene has CDR1 MNHEY and CDR2 SVGAGI. This CDR3 comprises 14 residues. V was cut by 5 bases and J by 4 bases, with 14 bases left in between. The CDR3 DNA reads as TGTGCCAGCAGTCCGGACATCTGGGGAGAGACCCAGTACTTC. Protein product: CASSPDIWGETQYF.

The V and J genes are TRBV2 and TRBJ1-5; 7 nucleotides align to TRBD1. The J segment lost 4 bases and the V segment lost 6 bases, leaving 12 bases of the junction unmatched. The CDR3 is 16 residues long. Germline values: CDR1 SNHLY, CDR2 FYNNEI. The CDR3 spells CASRIKGQGGNQPQHF. CDR3 coding DNA: TGTGCCAGCAGAATTAAGGGGCAGGGGGGTAATCAGCCCCAGCATTTT.

The CDR3 here is CASSLTTGGSGIDQYF. The CDR3 DNA follows: TGTGCCAGCAGCTTGACTACAGGGGGGTCCGGTATAGACCAGTACTTC. The genes are TRBV7-3 and TRBJ2-5, with TRBD1 matching 8 bases. The CDR3 is 16 amino acids. The V gene end was trimmed by 3 bases and the J gene end by 10 bases; junction bases not matched to a gene: 16. Per the germline V gene, CDR1 is SGHTA and CDR2 is FQGTGA.

This clonotype was seen a few times. V and J are TRBV4-2 and TRBJ2-3; possible D gene TRBD1, 6 bases. Trimming shortened V by 2 bases and J by 2 bases, and 17 bases separated the two germline ends. CDR3 size: 17 residues. Germline V gene data show CDR1 as LGHNA and CDR2 as YNFKEQ. The DNA for the CDR3 is TGTGCCAGCAGCCAAAAACCGACGGGGACAAACACAGATACGCAGTATTTT. Its translation: CASSQKPTGTNTDTQYF.

This clonotype has only a few counts. The chain carries TRBV6-2 or TRBV6-3 and TRBJ2-5; 8 positions agree with TRBD1. Germline V gene lookup returns CDR1 MNHEY and CDR2 SVGEGT. CDR3 length equals 17 residues. Trimming took 4 bases from V and 3 from J; bases not matched to a gene: 13. Written as DNA, the CDR3 is TGTGCCAGCAGTTCTCCCCCGACGGACAGGGAGGAAGAGACCCAGTACTTC. Its protein is CASSSPPTDREEETQYF.

In its sample, this clonotype was seen a few times. The gene calls are TRBV3-1 and TRBJ1-6; D unresolved. CDR1 is LGHDT, CDR2 YNNKEL, per germline (reference sequence). The CDR3 totals 13 residues. V lost 5 bases to trimming and J lost 8 bases, with 10 bases between them. The CDR3 region is CASSFSSDSPLHF. In DNA, the CDR3 is TGTGCCAGCAGCTTCTCGTCGGATTCACCCCTCCACTTT.

There are many counts of this clonotype. The junction departs from germline at one end; a sequencing error may be responsible. The chain couples TRBV4-1 to TRBJ1-6; D is unresolved. The CDR3 loop spans 13 amino acids. Germline CDR1 and CDR2: MGHRA and YSYEKL. The CDR3 region has the DNA TGCGCCAGCAGCCACCCTTTTGGGAGGACGGACCTTTTT. This translates into CASSHPFGRTDLF.

The chain links TRBV7-2 to TRBJ1-1, with D tentatively TRBD1 (6 bases). V gave up 5 bases and J gave up 7 bases, with 17 bases separating them. From germline, CDR1 is SGHTA and CDR2 FQGNSA. The CDR3 runs to 14 residues. For the CDR3, the DNA is TGTGCCAGCAGCGTCTTACAGGGATTCAGTGAAGCTTTCTTT. Its translation: CASSVLQGFSEAFF.

The chain uses TRBV7-2 and TRBJ1-6, with unresolved D. V gave up 1 base and J gave up 7 bases, with 8 bases separating them. The V gene's germline CDR1 is SGHTA and CDR2 FQGNSA. The CDR3 is 14 amino acids. CDR3: CASSLVYENSPLHF. CDR3 DNA: TGTGCCAGCAGCTTAGTTTATGAGAATTCACCCCTCCACTTT. The whole variable domain, filled in from reference TRBV7-2 and TRBJ1-6, reads GAGVSQSPSNKVTEKGKDVELRCDPISGHTALYWYRQSLGQGLEFLIYFQGNSAPDKSGLPSDRFSAERTGGSVSTLTIQRTQQEDSAVYLCASSLVYENSPLHFGNGTRLTVT.

This clonotype was observed a handful of times. The chain combines TRBV5-1 with TRBJ2-5; no clear D. The V end was cut by 4 bases, the J end by 4 bases, with 14 bases between. CDR3 length: 14 amino acids. The V gene's germline CDR1 is SGHRS and CDR2 YFSETQ. DNA of the CDR3: TGCGCCAGCAGCCAGACAAAAATAGGAGAGACCCAGTACTTC. Its translation is CASSQTKIGETQYF.

Comment on this clonotype: Sequence at one end of the junction differs from germline and may be a read error. The chain carries TRBV7-9 and TRBJ2-6; D may be TRBD1 (5 bases). The CDR3 covers 14 residues. The germline V gene encodes CDR1 SEHNR and CDR2 FQNEAQ (reference sequence). The chain's CDR3 is CASTASSGANVLTF. CDR3 bases: TGTGCCAGCACCGCGAGCTCTGGGGCCAACGTTCTGACTTTC.

This clonotype was detected a few times. This CDR3 is CASSRLAGGDYEQYF. The CDR3 bases are TGCGCCAGCAGTCGACTAGCGGGGGGAGACTACGAGCAGTACTTC. V and J are TRBV5-1 and TRBJ2-7, with TRBD2 matching over 13 bases. J was trimmed by 3 bases and V by 5 bases; bases with no gene match: 5. The CDR3 has 15 residues. The V gene's germline CDR1 is SGHRS and CDR2 YFSETQ.

The genes are TRBV29-1 and TRBJ2-2; TRBD2 might be the D (5 bases). The CDR3 extends over 13 amino acids. V gave up 3 bases and J gave up 5 bases, with 10 bases separating them. In germline, CDR1 is SQVTM, CDR2 ANQGSEA. The chain's CDR3 is CSVDDYGTGELFF. The CDR3 nucleotides read TGCAGCGTTGACGACTATGGGACCGGGGAGCTGTTTTTT.

The chain carries TRBV6-5 and TRBJ2-7; tentatively, D is TRBD2 (6 bases). Trimming shortened V by 0 bases and J by 3 bases, and 12 bases separated the two germline ends. CDR3 size: 15 residues. Germline assignment: CDR1 MNHEY and CDR2 SVGAGI. In DNA form, the CDR3 reads TGTGCCAGCAGTTACTCAAGGCAGGGAGGCTACGAGCAGTACTTC. As protein: CASSYSRQGGYEQYF.

V gene TRBV20-1 combines with J gene TRBJ1-1, with 7 bases identical to TRBD1. The germline V gene encodes CDR1 DFQATT and CDR2 SNEGSKA (reference sequence). This CDR3 has 13 amino acids. After removal of 8 bases from V and 8 bases from J, the junction contained 14 bases not matched to a gene. The CDR3 DNA follows: TGCAGTCCAGGGGGACAGACTGGTCCCGAAGCTTTCTTT. Protein product: CSPGGQTGPEAFF.

There are a few counts of this clonotype. The J gene is TRBJ2-4, the V gene TRBV25-1; D remains unclear. The CDR3 has 14 amino acids. V lost 1 base and J lost 4, with 8 bases in between. CDR1 and CDR2 from the germline V gene are MGHDK and SYGVNS. The CDR3 DNA reads as TGTGCCAGCAGTGAATCCGTGGCTAAAAACATTCAGTACTTC. It translates to CASSESVAKNIQYF. Using reference TRBV25-1 and TRBJ2-4 for the parts outside the CDR3, the full variable domain is EADIYQTPRYLVIGTGKKITLECSQTMGHDKMYWYQQDPGMELHLIHYSYGVNSTEKGDLSSESTVSRIRTEHFPLTLESARPSHTSQYLCASSESVAKNIQYFGAGTRLSVL.

This chain's CDR3 is CSAREGAGANVLTF. CDR3 bases: TGCAGTGCTAGAGAGGGGGCCGGGGCCAACGTCCTGACTTTC. This sequence joins TRBV20-1 and TRBJ2-6; weak D call: TRBD1 (6 bases). The CDR3 covers 14 residues. Deletions cut 0 bases from V and 4 bases from J, with 7 bases between. CDR1 and CDR2 (germline): DFQATT, SNEGSKA (reference sequence).

On this clonotype itself: Mismatch with germline at one junction end may stem from a read error. This chain joins TRBV5-1 and TRBJ2-1, with 9 bases matching TRBD2. The germline gives CDR1 SGHRS, CDR2 YFSETQ. The CDR3 runs to 15 residues. CDR3 sequence (DNA): TGCGCCTGCAGCTTGGAGCGGGGGGCTTACAATGAGCAGTTCTTC. Its translation is CACSLERGAYNEQFF. Full variable domain (remainder filled in from reference TRBV5-1 and TRBJ2-1): KAGVTQTPRYLIKTRGQQVTLSCSPISGHRSVSWYQQTPGQGLQFLFEYFSETQRNKGNFPGRFSGRQFSNSRSEMNVSTLELGDSALYLCACSLERGAYNEQFFGPGTRLTVL.

This clonotype was seen more than once but under ten times. The genes are TRBV20-1 and TRBJ2-3, with D unclear. The CDR3 runs to 15 residues. V was shortened by 0 bases and J by 3 bases, with 13 bases between the two germline ends. Germline values: CDR1 DFQATT, CDR2 SNEGSKA (reference sequence). The DNA of the CDR3 is TGCAGTGCTAGAGACGAGGCGGTAACAACAGATACGCAGTATTTT. It specifies CSARDEAVTTDTQYF.

This clonotype showed up many times. The chain uses TRBV11-1 and TRBJ2-7; D may be TRBD2 (5 bases). The CDR3 totals 13 residues. Germline-derived CDR1 and CDR2 are SGHAT and FQDESV (reference sequence). V lost 4 bases and J lost 5, with 12 bases in between. The CDR3 region is CASSSRRENEQYF. The CDR3, as DNA: TGTGCCAGCAGCTCGCGACGGGAAAACGAGCAGTACTTC.

This sequence joins TRBV7-9 and TRBJ2-1, with D possibly TRBD2 on 5 matching bases. The CDR3 extends over 16 amino acids. Germline loops: CDR1 SEHNR, CDR2 FQNEAQ (reference sequence). Trimming shortened V by 1 base and J by 2 bases, and 12 bases separated the two germline ends. The CDR3 DNA follows: TGTGCCAGCAGCTTAGTATCGGGGTTCACCTACAATGAGCAGTTCTTC. Protein sequence: CASSLVSGFTYNEQFF.

The chain couples TRBV12-3 or TRBV12-4 to TRBJ2-2; D ambiguous. The CDR3 has 15 amino acids. V was trimmed by 4 bases and J by 0 bases, leaving 9 bases between them. CDR3 in amino acids: CASSSVHTNTGELFF. The CDR3 DNA reads as TGTGCCAGCAGTTCGGTACATACGAACACCGGGGAGCTGTTTTTT.

The V gene is TRBV6-5, the J gene TRBJ1-4, with unresolved D. Trimming left V 2 bases short and J 8 bases short, with 12 bases between. CDR1 and CDR2 (germline): MNHEY, SVGAGI. CDR3 length: 14 residues. Here the CDR3 DNA reads TGTGCCAGCAGTTACAAGGGCGCCGGGGAAAAACTGTTTTTT. Its translation: CASSYKGAGEKLFF.

This clonotype has only a few counts. The rearrangement links TRBV6-5 to TRBJ1-1, with TRBD1 matching over 8 bases. This CDR3 region has 15 residues. V lost 5 bases and J lost 5; bases outside the gene matches: 10. CDR1 is MNHEY and CDR2 is SVGAGI in the germline V gene. The CDR3 sequence: CASSPDRAPGTEAFF. DNA of the CDR3: TGTGCCAGCAGTCCGGACAGGGCCCCAGGTACTGAAGCTTTCTTT.

The chain recombines TRBV7-3 with TRBJ2-7; tentatively, D is TRBD1 (6 bases). V was shortened by 6 bases and J by 6 bases, with 15 bases between the two germline ends. Germline loops: CDR1 SGHTA, CDR2 FQGTGA. The CDR3 extends over 13 amino acids. The CDR3 region is CASSSISGAEQYF. The CDR3 coding sequence is TGTGCCAGCAGTTCTATCTCAGGGGCCGAGCAGTACTTC.

For this clonotype: An end of the junction differs from the germline gene, which may be a read error. The rearrangement uses TRBV29-1 and TRBJ2-6; a possible D gene is TRBD1 (5 bases). The CDR3 has 16 amino acids. Germline V gene data show CDR1 as SQVTM and CDR2 as ANQGSEA. The CDR3 spells CSVRNTGSSGANVLTF. For the CDR3, the DNA is TGCAGCGTTCGTAATACAGGAAGCTCTGGGGCCAACGTCCTCACTTTC.